The 14 T cell receptor beta chains below were found in one sample sequenced in a study of OX40 agonist ivuxolimab in advanced cancers. Profiled with immunoSEQ multiplex PCR; TCRdb holds only in-frame clones, not every one. This repertoire shows more than 60,000 clones, 70% to 90% found once; its top ten account for 1.2%. Sample: CD4+ or CD8+ T cells sorted from blood, taken in a trial of the OX40 agonist ivuxolimab. The receptors were gathered from an adult with an advanced solid tumor such as melanoma, head and neck, liver or kidney cancer.

The genes are TRBV18 and TRBJ2-5, with TRBD1 matching over 8 bases. The J call may be in error: the DNA end matches TRBJ2-7 better. Germline lookup yields CDR1 KGHSH and CDR2 LQKENI. This CDR3 has 16 amino acids. The CDR3 is CASSPQGGQGTYEQYF. CDR3 in DNA: TGTGCCAGCTCACCACAGGGAGGACAGGGCACCTACGAGCAGTACTTC.

The chain links TRBV6-5 to TRBJ1-3; no clear D gene. In germline, CDR1 is MNHEY, CDR2 SVGAGI. V dropped 4 bases and J dropped 4 bases, with 11 bases sitting between them. The CDR3 runs 14 residues. In DNA, the CDR3 is TGTGCCAGCAGTTCCCCGGGCCTGGGAAACACCATATATTTT. It translates to CASSSPGLGNTIYF.

The chain carries TRBV5-8 and TRBJ2-2; 7 bases are shared with TRBD1. Germline V CDR1 and CDR2: SGHTS, YDEGEE. The CDR3 runs 16 residues. V trimming: 0 bases; J trimming: 2 bases; junction bases outside the gene matches: 4. CDR3 coding DNA: TGTGCCAGCAGCTTGGATGGGACAGAAAACACCGGGGAGCTGTTTTTT. Its protein product is CASSLDGTENTGELFF.

The V call is TRBV10-1, the J call TRBJ2-2, with no clear D. Per germline, CDR1 WNHNN and CDR2 SYGVQD (reference sequence). The CDR3 length is 11 residues. V lost 5 bases and J 5 bases, leaving 3 bases between the germline ends. The CDR3 DNA reads as TGCGCCAGCAGTACAACCGGGGAGCTGTTTTTT. Translating it yields CASSTTGELFF.

This clone was seen only a few times. CDR3 nucleotides: TGCGCCAGCAGCTTGGGCCAGGGAGGGTCACCCCTCCACTTT. Amino acid sequence: CASSLGQGGSPLHF. The chain employs TRBV5-1 and TRBJ1-6, with a tentative D call TRBD1 (5 bases). V was clipped by 0 bases and J by 10 bases, with 11 bases between them. Germline V gene data show CDR1 as SGHRS and CDR2 as YFSETQ. The CDR3 runs to 14 residues. The full variable domain, rest sourced from reference TRBV5-1 and TRBJ1-6, is KAGVTQTPRYLIKTRGQQVTLSCSPISGHRSVSWYQQTPGQGLQFLFEYFSETQRNKGNFPGRFSGRQFSNSRSEMNVSTLELGDSALYLCASSLGQGGSPLHFGNGTRLTVT.

This chain joins TRBV27 and TRBJ1-4; TRBD1 matches 8 bases. Germline assignment: CDR1 MNHEY and CDR2 SMNVEV (reference sequence). J lost 2 bases, V lost 5 bases, and 13 bases had no gene match. The CDR3 has 18 residues. CDR3 in DNA: TGTGCCAGCAGTCCGGGGACAGGCCAGGCGGGGACTAATGAAAAACTGTTTTTT. Translation gives CASSPGTGQAGTNEKLFF.

This sequence joins TRBV18 and TRBJ2-1, with 10 bases identical to TRBD2. The CDR3 sequence is 16 residues long. V was clipped by 3 bases and J by 6 bases; unmatched bases: 8. Germline assignment: CDR1 KGHSH and CDR2 LQKENI. The CDR3 reads CASSPGTSAGSNEQFF. CDR3 nucleotides: TGTGCCAGCTCACCGGGGACTAGCGCGGGCAGCAATGAGCAGTTCTTC.

This chain links TRBV10-2 with TRBJ2-7, with a weak D call TRBD1 (6 bases). Trimming left V 2 bases short and J 0 bases short, with 11 bases between. The CDR3 covers 15 residues. In germline, CDR1 is WSHSY, CDR2 SAAADI. CDR3 in amino acids: CASSETGFSSYEQYF. The CDR3 nucleotides read TGCGCCAGCAGTGAGACAGGGTTTAGCTCCTACGAGCAGTACTTC.

V usage is TRBV7-8 and J usage is TRBJ1-2, with D tentatively TRBD1 (5 bases). This CDR3 is 17 amino acids long. From germline, CDR1 is SGHVS and CDR2 FQNEAQ. Trimming stripped 5 bases from V and 1 base from J, with 20 bases between. The CDR3 DNA follows: TGTGCCAGCAGCCCGGGGGACCAAGGGGCCGGTAACTATGGCTACACCTTC. It specifies CASSPGDQGAGNYGYTF.

The chain is built from TRBV5-1 and TRBJ1-2; D is uncertain. The CDR3 loop spans 13 amino acids. Trimming shortened V by 7 bases and J by 11 bases, and 21 bases separated the two germline ends. In germline, CDR1 is SGHRS, CDR2 YFSETQ. CDR3 region: CASGPSGSPGYTF. CDR3 bases: TGCGCCAGCGGTCCTTCGGGATCCCCTGGGTACACCTTC.

The chain joins TRBV28 to TRBJ1-1; D remains ambiguous. Trimming pared 5 bases from V and 1 base from J, leaving 11 bases between. CDR3 size: 14 residues. Germline assignment: CDR1 MDHEN and CDR2 SYDVKM. CDR3 in DNA: TGTGCCAGCAGTCCTTGGGCACCGAACACTGAAGCTTTCTTT. Protein product: CASSPWAPNTEAFF.

The chain combines TRBV9 with TRBJ1-3; D might be TRBD1 (5 bases). This CDR3 is 16 amino acids long. Trimming left V 3 bases short and J 0 bases short, with 13 bases between. Germline V gives CDR1 SGDLS, CDR2 YYNGEE. CDR3 DNA sequence: TGTGCCAGCAGCGCCGGGACTGCCGGCTCTGGAAACACCATATATTTT. Translation: CASSAGTAGSGNTIYF.

The genes are TRBV11-2 and TRBJ2-1; TRBD2 agrees at 9 bases. This CDR3 spans 14 amino acids. CDR1 is SGHAT, CDR2 FQNNGV, per germline. Trimming cost V 3 bases and J 10 bases; bases outside gene matches: 7. The CDR3 loop is CASSFPGLASEQFF. The CDR3 bases are TGTGCCAGCAGCTTCCCGGGACTAGCCTCCGAGCAGTTCTTC.

CDR3 bases: TGTGCCAGTAGTATGGATTACAGGCCCGCAGATACGCAGTATTTT. Its protein product is CASSMDYRPADTQYF. The gene calls are TRBV19 and TRBJ2-3; the D gene is possibly TRBD1 (5 bases). This CDR3 is 15 amino acids long. V lost 3 bases, J lost 4 bases, and 14 bases lay in between. The germline V gene encodes CDR1 LNHDA and CDR2 SQIVND (reference sequence).